This passage covers 23 T cell receptor beta chains from one sample sequenced in a study of brain metastases from non-small cell lung cancer. Assay used: immunoSEQ multiplex PCR; TCRdb lists only in-frame clones, some missing. The sample holds roughly 4,600 clones, 70% to 90% seen once. The specimen sequenced was tissue from a brain metastasis. These receptors were taken from a donor aged 40 or over with non-small cell lung cancer.

Notes on this clone: This may come from a read error, since a much larger clone is one base off. The chain couples TRBV18 to TRBJ2-1; a weak D match, TRBD2 (5 bases). CDR3 length equals 14 residues. CDR1 and CDR2 from the germline V gene are KGHSH and LQKENI. Trimming took 5 bases from V and 4 from J, leaving 12 bases between them. CDR3 DNA: TGTGCCAGCTCAGCGGGCAGGAGATACAATGAGCAGTTCTTC. This gives the protein CASSAGRRYNEQFF.

The V gene is TRBV6-5, the J gene TRBJ2-1, with D uncertain. Looked up from germline, CDR1 is MNHEY and CDR2 is SVGAGI. V gave up 5 bases and J gave up 2 bases, with 10 bases separating them. The CDR3 contains 14 residues. Here the CDR3 DNA reads TGTGCCAGCAGTCGACTCGTTCCCTACAATGAGCAGTTCTTC. Protein product: CASSRLVPYNEQFF.

The chain has TRBV6-2 or TRBV6-3 and TRBJ2-7, with D tentatively TRBD2 (6 bases). Germline CDR1 MNHEY, CDR2 SVGEGT. CDR3 length equals 13 residues. The ends were cut back, 6 bases at V and 7 bases at J, with 16 bases in the middle. CDR3 bases: TGTGCCAGCAGCCGAGTAAGAGCGGGTGAGCAGTACTTC. As protein: CASSRVRAGEQYF.

The chain recombines TRBV5-1 with TRBJ2-3; tentatively, D is TRBD2 (6 bases). The CDR3 has 18 amino acids. Trimming pared 1 base from V and 0 bases from J, leaving 18 bases between. Germline V gives CDR1 SGHRS, CDR2 YFSETQ. DNA of the CDR3: TGCGCCAGCAGCTTGAGAGCGGACTATGACTTAAGCACAGATACGCAGTATTTT. It is translated as CASSLRADYDLSTDTQYF. Full variable domain (missing parts from reference TRBV5-1 and TRBJ2-3): KAGVTQTPRYLIKTRGQQVTLSCSPISGHRSVSWYQQTPGQGLQFLFEYFSETQRNKGNFPGRFSGRQFSNSRSEMNVSTLELGDSALYLCASSLRADYDLSTDTQYFGPGTRLTVL.

V usage is TRBV27 and J usage is TRBJ1-6; TRBD1 matches at 8 bases. The ends lost 6 bases at V and 7 bases at J; junction bases unmatched: 11. The CDR3 has 16 amino acids. The germline V gene has CDR1 MNHEY and CDR2 SMNVEV (reference sequence). The CDR3 spells CASRPNDRGENSPLHF. In DNA, the CDR3 is TGTGCCAGCAGACCAAATGACAGGGGTGAGAATTCACCCCTCCACTTT.

The CDR3 protein is CASSQGTEANVLTF. In DNA, the CDR3 is TGTGCCAGCAGTCAGGGTACAGAGGCCAACGTCCTGACTTTC. The genes are TRBV6-2 or TRBV6-3 and TRBJ2-6; weak D call: TRBD1 (5 bases). The CDR3 is 14 amino acids. Germline V gene data show CDR1 as MNHEY and CDR2 as SVGEGT. V was trimmed by 5 bases and J by 6 bases, leaving 11 bases between them.

The V call is TRBV10-2, the J call TRBJ2-7; D perhaps matches TRBD2 (5 bases). With 3 bases removed from V and 11 bases from J, the gap between germline ends came to 17 bases. Germline CDR1 reads WSHSY; CDR2 reads SAAADI. There are 13 residues in the CDR3. Written as DNA, the CDR3 is TGCGCCAGCAGTGACGCCTCCGAGCGGCAAAAGTACTTC. It is translated as CASSDASERQKYF.

The chain combines TRBV6-1 with TRBJ2-1; D gene uncertain. Germline loops: CDR1 MNHNS, CDR2 SASEGT. This CDR3 has 15 residues. V dropped 3 bases and J dropped 0 bases, with 9 bases sitting between them. This CDR3 reads CASSEQGFSYNEQFF. The CDR3 bases are TGTGCCAGCAGTGAGCAAGGCTTCTCCTACAATGAGCAGTTCTTC.

In its sample, this clone was seen once. V gene TRBV5-1 combines with J gene TRBJ1-4; D is unresolved. CDR1 SGHRS and CDR2 YFSETQ come from the germline V gene. There are 11 residues in the CDR3. Trimming left V 5 bases short and J 8 bases short, with 7 bases between. In nucleotides, the CDR3 is TGCGCCAGCAGGGCGCGGGAAAAACTGTTTTTT. Translated: CASRAREKLFF.

The chain links TRBV28 to TRBJ1-1; D gene uncertain. CDR3 length equals 11 residues. Germline CDR1 and CDR2: MDHEN and SYDVKM. Deletions cut 1 base from V and 8 bases from J, with 5 bases between. The CDR3 DNA reads TGTGCCAGCAGTTTATCCCGGGAAGCTTTCTTT. Encoded protein: CASSLSREAFF.

The J gene is TRBJ1-1, the V gene TRBV5-1; tentatively, D is TRBD1 (6 bases). The CDR3 is made up of 17 amino acids. The V and J ends lost 0 bases and 1 base respectively, with 16 bases between them. The germline V gene has CDR1 SGHRS and CDR2 YFSETQ. The CDR3 loop is CASSLVGGWSGNTEAFF. The CDR3 DNA sequence: TGCGCCAGCAGCTTGGTCGGGGGCTGGAGCGGGAACACTGAAGCTTTCTTT.

This sequence joins TRBV6-4 and TRBJ2-1; 8 bases fit TRBD2. CDR3 length: 15 residues. Per the germline V gene, CDR1 is MRHNA and CDR2 is SNTAGT. J lost 5 bases, V lost 2 bases, and 5 bases had no gene match. CDR3 region: CASSDRAGANNEQFF. DNA for the CDR3: TGTGCCAGCAGTGACCGAGCGGGGGCTAACAATGAGCAGTTCTTC.

As concerns this clone: The junction departs from germline at one end; a sequencing error may be responsible. The CDR3 DNA is TGTGCCAACAGTTTCTCGAGCACTGAAGCTTTCTTT. Its translation is CANSFSSTEAFF. The chain employs TRBV12-3 or TRBV12-4 and TRBJ1-1; D is undetermined. This CDR3 has 12 residues.

This chain joins TRBV2 and TRBJ1-6; possibly TRBD1 for D (5 bases). From germline, CDR1 is SNHLY and CDR2 FYNNEI. This CDR3 spans 15 amino acids. V was shortened by 5 bases and J by 4 bases, with 12 bases between the two germline ends. The CDR3 loop reads CASSPSRGYNSPLHF. DNA for the CDR3: TGTGCCAGCAGTCCGTCTCGGGGGTATAATTCACCCCTCCACTTT.

The chain uses TRBV11-3 and TRBJ1-2; 9 bases align to TRBD1. V shed 5 bases and J 8 bases; nucleotides not matched to a gene: 15. The V gene's germline CDR1 is SGHNT and CDR2 YENEEA. The CDR3 length is 16 residues. DNA for the CDR3: TGTGCCAGCAGCCTAGGACTTCTTACAGGGGGCGAAGGCTACACCTTC. Amino acid sequence: CASSLGLLTGGEGYTF.

The chain is built from TRBV19 and TRBJ1-3; D remains ambiguous. The V end lost 5 bases, the J end lost 4 bases, and 3 bases lay between the germline ends. The V gene's germline CDR1 is LNHDA and CDR2 SQIVND (reference sequence). This CDR3 has 11 residues. The CDR3 reads CASSGGNTIYF. CDR3 nucleotides: TGTGCCAGTAGTGGCGGAAACACCATATATTTT.

By share, this clone counts as large. The genes are TRBV9 and TRBJ1-4, with 7 bases aligning to TRBD1. Unmatched junction bases numbered 8, after V lost 4 bases and J lost 5 bases. The CDR3 is 15 amino acids. Germline CDR1 is SGDLS and CDR2 is YYNGEE. In nucleotides, the CDR3 is TGTGCCAGCAGCCCTTGGGACAGCGTGAATGAAAAACTGTTTTTT. It yields the protein CASSPWDSVNEKLFF.

The V call is TRBV14, the J call TRBJ2-3; D remains ambiguous. The CDR3 sequence is 17 residues long. The germline gives CDR1 SGHDN, CDR2 FVKESK. The V end lost 4 bases, the J end lost 2 bases, and 19 bases lay between the germline ends. CDR3: CASSRLDGSRVTDTQYF. CDR3 in DNA: TGTGCCAGCAGCCGCCTTGATGGCAGTAGGGTCACAGATACGCAGTATTTT. The full variable domain, in which reference TRBV14 and TRBJ2-3 provide the parts outside the CDR3, is EAGVTQFPSHSVIEKGQTVTLRCDPISGHDNLYWYRRVMGKEIKFLLHFVKESKQDESGMPNNRFLAERTGGTYSTLKVQPAELEDSGVYFCASSRLDGSRVTDTQYFGPGTRLTVL.

This clone has only one observation. The chain employs TRBV6-2 or TRBV6-3 and TRBJ2-5; D unresolved. Germline CDR1 is MNHEY and CDR2 is SVGEGT. Between the trimmed V and J ends, which lost 2 bases and 0 bases, there was a span of 7 bases. There are 14 residues in the CDR3. CDR3 region: CASSYNSYQETQYF. CDR3 DNA: TGTGCCAGCAGTTACAACTCGTACCAAGAGACCCAGTACTTC.

This rearrangement joins TRBV27 to TRBJ2-7; the match to TRBD2 covers 7 bases. V trimming: 3 bases; J trimming: 7 bases; junction bases outside the gene matches: 3. This CDR3 has 12 amino acids. The germline V gene encodes CDR1 MNHEY and CDR2 SMNVEV (reference sequence). The CDR3 sequence is CASSFAGREQYF. CDR3 DNA: TGTGCCAGCAGTTTCGCCGGGAGGGAGCAGTACTTC.

Only one count was recorded for this clone. Other DNA sequences from this sample encode an identical CDR3 as well. This chain connects TRBV27 to TRBJ2-7, with a possible D match to TRBD1 (5 bases). V was shortened by 3 bases and J by 3 bases, with 12 bases between the two germline ends. Per germline, CDR1 MNHEY and CDR2 SMNVEV (reference sequence). The CDR3 covers 14 residues. Written as DNA, the CDR3 is TGTGCCAGCAGTTTGCAGGGTGGGAACTACGAGCAGTACTTC. This gives the protein CASSLQGGNYEQYF.

The CDR3 DNA follows: TGTGCCACCAAGACAGGGGATGGACGGCAAGAGACCCAGTACTTC. This sequence encodes CATKTGDGRQETQYF. The J gene is TRBJ2-5, the V gene TRBV28; TRBD1 agrees at 8 bases. Trimming at V came to 10 bases and at J to 2 bases, leaving 12 bases not matched to a gene. This CDR3 is 15 amino acids long. Germline-derived CDR1 and CDR2 are MDHEN and SYDVKM.

The chain links TRBV19 to TRBJ2-1; D is unresolved. CDR3 length: 11 residues. CDR1 is LNHDA, CDR2 SQIVND, per germline (reference sequence). Trimming cost V 1 base and J 13 bases, with 8 bases left between them. Here the CDR3 reads CASSIALHQFF. In DNA form, the CDR3 reads TGTGCCAGTAGTATAGCCCTGCACCAGTTCTTC.